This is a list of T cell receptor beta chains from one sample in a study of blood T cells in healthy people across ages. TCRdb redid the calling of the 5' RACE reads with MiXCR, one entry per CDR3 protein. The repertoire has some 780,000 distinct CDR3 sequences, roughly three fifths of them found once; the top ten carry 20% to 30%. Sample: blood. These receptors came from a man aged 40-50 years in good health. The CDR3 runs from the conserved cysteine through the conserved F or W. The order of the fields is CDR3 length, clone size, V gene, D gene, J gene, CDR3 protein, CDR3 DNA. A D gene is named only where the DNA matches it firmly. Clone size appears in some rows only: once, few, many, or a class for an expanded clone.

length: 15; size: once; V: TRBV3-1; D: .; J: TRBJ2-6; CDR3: CASSQGRTGANVLTF; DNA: TGTGCCAGCAGCCAGGGGAGGACTGGGGCCAACGTCCTGACTTTC
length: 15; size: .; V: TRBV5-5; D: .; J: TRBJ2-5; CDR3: CASSAGPNPQETQYF; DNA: TGTGCCAGCAGCGCCGGGCCAAATCCCCAAGAGACCCAGTACTTC
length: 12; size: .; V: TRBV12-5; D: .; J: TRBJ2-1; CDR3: CASGLSPNEQFF; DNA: TGTGCTAGTGGTTTGTCCCCCAATGAGCAGTTCTTC
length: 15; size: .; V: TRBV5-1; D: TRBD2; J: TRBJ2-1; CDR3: CASSGGLAGHNEQFF; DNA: TGCGCCAGCAGCGGGGGACTAGCGGGCCACAATGAGCAGTTCTTC
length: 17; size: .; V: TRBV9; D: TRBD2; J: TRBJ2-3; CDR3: CASSVTVSGGSTDTQYF; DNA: TGTGCCAGCAGCGTAACCGTCAGCGGGGGGAGCACAGATACGCAGTATTTT
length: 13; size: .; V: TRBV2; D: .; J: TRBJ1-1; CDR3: CASSGRERTEAFF; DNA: TGTGCCAGCAGTGGAAGGGAAAGGACTGAAGCTTTCTTT
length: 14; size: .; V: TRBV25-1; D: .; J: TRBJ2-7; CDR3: CASSESLAVYEQYF; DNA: TGTGCCAGCAGTGAATCCCTGGCAGTCTACGAGCAGTACTTC
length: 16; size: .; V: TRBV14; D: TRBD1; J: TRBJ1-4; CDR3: CASSLRPGQDNEKLFF; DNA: TGTGCCAGCAGCCTCCGACCGGGACAGGACAATGAAAAACTGTTTTTT
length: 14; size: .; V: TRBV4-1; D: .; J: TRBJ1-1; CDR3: CASSQVQLNTEAFF; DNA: TGCGCCAGCAGCCAAGTTCAGCTGAACACTGAAGCTTTCTTT
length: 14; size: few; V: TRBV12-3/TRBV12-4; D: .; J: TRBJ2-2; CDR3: CASSLSGNTGELFF; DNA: TGTGCCAGCAGTTTGTCAGGGAACACCGGGGAGCTGTTTTTT
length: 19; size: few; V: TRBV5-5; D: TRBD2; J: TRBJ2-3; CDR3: CASSSGTSGESTAGDTQYF; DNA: TGTGCCAGCAGCTCAGGGACTAGCGGGGAGTCAACGGCCGGAGATACGCAGTATTTT
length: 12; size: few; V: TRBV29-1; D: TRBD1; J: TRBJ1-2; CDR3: CSVRGQYYGYTF; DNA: TGCAGCGTCAGGGGGCAGTACTATGGCTACACCTTC
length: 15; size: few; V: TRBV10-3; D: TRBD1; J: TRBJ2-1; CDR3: CATSYLRDRNNEQFF; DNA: TGTGCCACCTCTTACCTCCGGGACAGGAACAATGAGCAGTTCTTC
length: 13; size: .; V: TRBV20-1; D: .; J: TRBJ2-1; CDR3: CSAYPTVGNEQFF; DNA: TGCAGTGCGTACCCAACGGTAGGCAATGAGCAGTTCTTC
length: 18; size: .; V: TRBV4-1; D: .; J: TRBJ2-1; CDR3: CASSLLAELLKPYNEQFF; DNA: TGCGCCAGCAGTCTTTTAGCGGAGCTACTAAAACCCTACAATGAGCAGTTCTTC
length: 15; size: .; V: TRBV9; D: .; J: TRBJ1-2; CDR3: CTSSPDPGGDYGYTF; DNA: TGTACCAGCAGCCCGGACCCGGGCGGGGACTATGGCTACACCTTC
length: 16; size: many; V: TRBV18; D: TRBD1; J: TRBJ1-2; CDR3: CASSPEAGGGVYGYTF; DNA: TGTGCCAGCTCACCAGAAGCAGGGGGCGGCGTTTATGGCTACACCTTC
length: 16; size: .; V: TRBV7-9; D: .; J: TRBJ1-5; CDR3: CASSLGGAEANQPQHF; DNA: TGTGCCAGCAGCCTAGGAGGGGCGGAGGCTAATCAGCCCCAGCATTTT
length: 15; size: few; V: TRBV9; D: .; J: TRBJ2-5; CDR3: CASSVGGSSRGTQYF; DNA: TGTGCCAGCAGCGTGGGCGGATCCTCCAGGGGGACCCAGTACTTC
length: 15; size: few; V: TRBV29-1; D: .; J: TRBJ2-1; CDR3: CSVERGTPMDNEQFF; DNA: TGCAGCGTTGAAAGGGGGACACCTATGGACAATGAGCAGTTCTTC
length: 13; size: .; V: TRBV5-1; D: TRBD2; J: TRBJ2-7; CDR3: CASSKGLAGEQYF; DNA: TGCGCCAGCAGTAAGGGACTAGCTGGCGAGCAGTACTTC
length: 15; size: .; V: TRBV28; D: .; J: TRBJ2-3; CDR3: CASTNPERSTDTQYF; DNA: TGTGCCAGCACCAACCCCGAGCGGAGCACAGATACGCAGTATTTT
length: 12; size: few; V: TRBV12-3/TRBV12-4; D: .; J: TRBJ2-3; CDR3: CASSFSPDTQYF; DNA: TGTGCCAGCAGTTTTTCCCCAGATACGCAGTATTTT
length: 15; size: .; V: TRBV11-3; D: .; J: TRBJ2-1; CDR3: CASSPLAVSYNEQFF; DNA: TGTGCCAGCAGCCCTTTAGCGGTTTCCTACAATGAGCAGTTCTTC
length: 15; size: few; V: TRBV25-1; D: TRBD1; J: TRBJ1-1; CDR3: CASRQIRDRGSEAFF; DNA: TGTGCCAGCAGACAAATCCGGGACAGGGGATCTGAAGCTTTCTTT
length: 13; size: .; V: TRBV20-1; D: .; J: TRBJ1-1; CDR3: CSARGAGDTEAFF; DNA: TGCAGTGCTAGGGGTGCCGGGGACACTGAAGCTTTCTTT
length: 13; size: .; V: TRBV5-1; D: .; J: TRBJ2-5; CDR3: CASSFRRPETQYF; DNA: TGCGCCAGCAGCTTCCGACGGCCGGAGACCCAGTACTTC
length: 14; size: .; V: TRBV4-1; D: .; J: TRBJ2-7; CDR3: CASSQERTTYEQYF; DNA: TGCGCCAGCAGCCAAGAGCGGACGACCTACGAGCAGTACTTC
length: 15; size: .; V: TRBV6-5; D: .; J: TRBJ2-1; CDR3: CASSPIPRQLNEQFF; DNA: TGTGCCAGCAGCCCCATTCCGCGCCAACTCAATGAGCAGTTCTTC
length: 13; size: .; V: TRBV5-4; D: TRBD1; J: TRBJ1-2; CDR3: CASSNPPGGGYTF; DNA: TGTGCCAGCAGCAACCCACCAGGGGGAGGCTACACCTTC
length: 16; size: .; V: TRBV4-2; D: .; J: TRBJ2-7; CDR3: CASSQDERGGSYEQYF; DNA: TGTGCCAGCAGCCAAGATGAGAGGGGGGGTTCCTACGAGCAGTACTTC
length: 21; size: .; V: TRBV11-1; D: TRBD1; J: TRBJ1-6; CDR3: CASSLRVSEGLGGTGYSPLHF; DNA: TGTGCCAGCAGCTTACGTGTCTCCGAGGGTCTTGGGGGGACAGGGTACTCACCCCTCCACTTT
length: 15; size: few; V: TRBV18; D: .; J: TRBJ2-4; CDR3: CASSRPEGAENIQYF; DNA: TGTGCCAGCTCACGGCCTGAGGGCGCCGAAAACATTCAGTACTTC
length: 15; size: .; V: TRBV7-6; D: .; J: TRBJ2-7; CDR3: CASSAQWALTYEQYF; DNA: TGTGCCAGCAGCGCCCAGTGGGCCTTGACCTACGAGCAGTACTTC
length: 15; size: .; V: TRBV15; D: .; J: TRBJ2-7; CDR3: CATSRPRDRNYEQYF; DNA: TGTGCCACCAGCAGACCCCGAGACAGGAATTACGAGCAGTACTTC
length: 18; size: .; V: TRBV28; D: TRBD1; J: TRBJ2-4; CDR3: CASSDIDRGEWAKNIQYF; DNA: TGTGCCAGCAGCGATATAGACAGGGGTGAATGGGCCAAAAACATTCAGTACTTC
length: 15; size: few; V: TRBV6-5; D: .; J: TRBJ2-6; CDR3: CASSVGPSGANVLTF; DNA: TGTGCCAGCAGCGTCGGACCGTCTGGGGCCAACGTCCTGACTTTC
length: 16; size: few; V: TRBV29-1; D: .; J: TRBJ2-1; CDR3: CSVEDSTGASYNEQFF; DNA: TGCAGCGTTGAAGATTCCACAGGTGCCTCCTACAATGAGCAGTTCTTC
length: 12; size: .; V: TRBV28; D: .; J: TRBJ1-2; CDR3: CASGSGVMGYTF; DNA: TGTGCCAGCGGGTCGGGCGTAATGGGCTACACCTTC
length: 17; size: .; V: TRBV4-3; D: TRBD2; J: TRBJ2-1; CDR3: CASSQGLKAGGPNEQFF; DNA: TGCGCCAGCAGCCAAGGCTTGAAAGCGGGAGGGCCTAATGAGCAGTTCTTC
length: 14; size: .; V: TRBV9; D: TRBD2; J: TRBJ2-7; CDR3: CASSVGTSIYEQYF; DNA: TGTGCCAGCAGCGTAGGGACTAGCATCTACGAGCAGTACTTC
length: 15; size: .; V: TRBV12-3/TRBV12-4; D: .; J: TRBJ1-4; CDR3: CASSFGGLGNEKLFF; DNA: TGTGCCAGCAGTTTCGGAGGTCTAGGAAATGAAAAACTGTTTTTT
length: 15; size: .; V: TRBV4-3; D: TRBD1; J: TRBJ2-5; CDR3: CASSQELDRGETQYF; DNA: TGCGCCAGCAGCCAAGAATTGGACAGGGGGGAGACCCAGTACTTC
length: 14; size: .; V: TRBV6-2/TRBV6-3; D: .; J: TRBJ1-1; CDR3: CASRTAGQNTEAFF; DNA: TGTGCCAGCAGGACGGCGGGGCAGAACACTGAAGCTTTCTTT
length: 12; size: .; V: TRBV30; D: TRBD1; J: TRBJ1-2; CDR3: CAWSVRQGRDTF; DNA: TGTGCCTGGAGTGTAAGACAGGGAAGGGACACCTTC
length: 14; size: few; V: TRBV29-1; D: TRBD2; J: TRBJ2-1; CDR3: CSVVPQREGREQFF; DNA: TGCAGCGTTGTTCCGCAGCGGGAGGGCCGGGAGCAGTTCTTC
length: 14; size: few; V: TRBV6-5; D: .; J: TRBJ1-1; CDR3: CASTDNFNQPRAFF; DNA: TGTGCCAGCACCGACAATTTCAACCAGCCGAGGGCTTTCTTT
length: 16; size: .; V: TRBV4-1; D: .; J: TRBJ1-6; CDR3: CASSQQGGVASSPLHF; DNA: TGCGCCAGCAGCCAACAGGGTGGAGTCGCTAGTTCACCCCTCCACTTT
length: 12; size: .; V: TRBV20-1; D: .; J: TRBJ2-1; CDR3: CSAYGQSNEQFF; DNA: TGCAGTGCTTACGGACAGAGCAATGAGCAGTTCTTC
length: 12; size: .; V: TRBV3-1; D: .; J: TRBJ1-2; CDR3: CASSPPSGGYTF; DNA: TGTGCCAGCAGCCCGCCATCAGGTGGCTACACCTTC
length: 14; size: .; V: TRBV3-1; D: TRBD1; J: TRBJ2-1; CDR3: CASSQGTGVSEQFF; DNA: TGTGCCAGCAGCCAAGGGACAGGGGTTAGTGAGCAGTTCTTC
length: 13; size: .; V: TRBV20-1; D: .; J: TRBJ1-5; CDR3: CSANSFAGQPQHF; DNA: TGCAGTGCTAATTCCTTTGCGGGTCAGCCCCAGCATTTT
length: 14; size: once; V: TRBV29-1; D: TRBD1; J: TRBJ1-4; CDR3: CSVETGTGATKLFF; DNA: TGCAGCGTTGAAACGGGGACAGGGGCCACAAAATTGTTTTTT
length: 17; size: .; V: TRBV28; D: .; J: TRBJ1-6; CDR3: CASTLSRGALINSPLHF; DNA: TGTGCCAGCACCCTGTCGCGAGGGGCCTTGATTAATTCACCCCTCCACTTT
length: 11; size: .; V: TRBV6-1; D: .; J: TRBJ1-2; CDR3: CASKRGYGYTF; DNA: TGTGCCAGCAAAAGGGGATATGGCTACACCTTC
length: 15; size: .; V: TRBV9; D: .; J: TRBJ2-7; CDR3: CASSVRTGPTYEQYF; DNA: TGTGCCAGCAGCGTTCGGACTGGCCCAACCTACGAGCAGTACTTC
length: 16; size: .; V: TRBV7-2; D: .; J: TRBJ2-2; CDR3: CASSLDLGGNTGELFF; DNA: TGTGCCAGCAGCTTAGATCTTGGGGGGAACACCGGGGAGCTGTTTTTT
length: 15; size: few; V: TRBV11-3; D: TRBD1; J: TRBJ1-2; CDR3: CASSSQVDRDSGYTF; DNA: TGTGCCAGCAGCTCCCAGGTCGACAGGGATTCTGGCTACACCTTC
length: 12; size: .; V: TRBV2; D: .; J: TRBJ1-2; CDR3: CASTVGGYGYIF; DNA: TGTGCCAGCACCGTGGGGGGCTATGGCTACATCTTC
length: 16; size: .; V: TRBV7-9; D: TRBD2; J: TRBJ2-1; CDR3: CASSLLGLAAYNEQFF; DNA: TGTGCCAGCAGCCTTCTCGGACTAGCGGCCTACAATGAGCAGTTCTTC